These 18 T cell receptor beta chains were sequenced from one sample in a study of cytomegalovirus exposure and HLA in healthy donors. The PCR ran on 60 Vbeta and 13 Jbeta primers. Method: immunoSEQ multiplex PCR; TCRdb's copy keeps in-frame clones and lacks some. The sample has about 160,000 clones; about 80% are singletons. Input material: PBMCs. These receptors all come from a man younger than 40 in good health and CMV-seronegative.

The chain employs TRBV28 and TRBJ1-2; 7 bases match TRBD1. This CDR3 region has 17 residues. Germline-derived CDR1 and CDR2 are MDHEN and SYDVKM. V trimming: 0 bases; J trimming: 7 bases; junction bases outside the gene matches: 14. This chain's CDR3 is CASSLWAGGSSLSGYTF. CDR3 coding DNA: TGTGCCAGCAGTTTATGGGCAGGGGGAAGTTCCCTGTCTGGCTACACCTTC.

This clone is a singleton in its sample. The chain carries TRBV2 and TRBJ2-1, with 10 nucleotides matching TRBD2. Germline-derived CDR1 and CDR2 are SNHLY and FYNNEI. V lost 10 bases, J lost 4 bases, and 10 bases stayed unmatched. The CDR3 consists of 15 residues. CDR3 in amino acids: CATRTSGIGYNEQFF. In DNA, the CDR3 is TGTGCCACACGTACTAGCGGGATAGGGTACAATGAGCAGTTCTTC. The variable domain in full, completed from reference TRBV2 and TRBJ2-1, reads EPEVTQTPSHQVTQMGQEVILRCVPISNHLYFYWYRQILGQKVEFLVSFYNNEISEKSEIFDDQFSVERPDGSNFTLKIRSTKLEDSAMYFCATRTSGIGYNEQFFGPGTRLTVL.

Remarks on this clone: One end of the junction fails to match germline, which may point to a read error. The rearrangement uses TRBV7-9 and TRBJ2-5, with 7 bases fitting TRBD2. CDR1 SEHNR and CDR2 FQNEAQ come from the germline V gene (reference sequence). The CDR3 covers 17 residues. Here the CDR3 reads CSSSYPLLAGVGETQYF. The CDR3 DNA follows: TGTTCCAGCAGCTACCCCCTTCTGGCGGGAGTTGGAGAGACCCAGTACTTC.

The J gene is TRBJ1-2, the V gene TRBV28; unclear D gene. The germline V and J ends were trimmed by 7 bases and 8 bases, with 17 bases remaining between them. The CDR3 is made up of 13 amino acids. CDR1 MDHEN and CDR2 SYDVKM come from the germline V gene. The CDR3 sequence is CASNSGGRHGYTF. The CDR3 region has the DNA TGTGCCAGCAACTCGGGAGGGAGGCACGGCTACACCTTC.

This clone was seen once. The chain couples TRBV6-4 to TRBJ1-1; no clear D. The CDR3 length is 13 residues. Trimming left V 0 bases short and J 7 bases short, with 9 bases between. Looked up from germline, CDR1 is MRHNA and CDR2 is SNTAGT. The CDR3 bases are TGTGCCAGCAGTGACTCCAAACTGAATGAAGCTTTCTTT. Its protein is CASSDSKLNEAFF.

The rearrangement joins TRBV27 to TRBJ2-6; D unresolved. Trimming cost V 4 bases and J 3 bases, with 7 bases left between them. This CDR3 comprises 14 residues. Germline CDR1 is MNHEY and CDR2 is SMNVEV (reference sequence). DNA for the CDR3: TGTGCCAGCAGTTCCCTCAGTGGGGCCAACGTCCTGACTTTC. Protein product: CASSSLSGANVLTF.

On this clone: Other DNA sequences in this sample translate to the same CDR3. V and J are TRBV25-1 and TRBJ1-2, with TRBD1 matching over 10 bases. The CDR3 length is 15 residues. Germline V gene sequence: CDR1 MGHDK, CDR2 SYGVNS. V dropped 5 bases and J dropped 4; count of bases not matched to a gene: 7. As DNA, the CDR3 is TGTGCCAGCAGTCCGGACAGGGGGTCTGTCTATGGCTACACCTTC. The encoded protein is CASSPDRGSVYGYTF.

The chain recombines TRBV20-1 with TRBJ1-2, with 7 bases lining up with TRBD1. Germline V gene lookup returns CDR1 DFQATT and CDR2 SNEGSKA (reference sequence). This CDR3 is built from 11 residues. V was clipped by 5 bases and J by 4 bases; unmatched bases: 1. CDR3 bases: TGCAGTGCTCGGGACAGCTATGGCTACACCTTC. Its protein is CSARDSYGYTF.

This sequence joins TRBV5-1 and TRBJ1-2; perhaps TRBD1 as D (5 bases). Trimming stripped 2 bases from V and 8 bases from J, with 25 bases between. The V gene's germline CDR1 is SGHRS and CDR2 YFSETQ. There are 17 residues in the CDR3. The chain's CDR3 is CASSFALSGGAGGGYTF. The CDR3, as DNA: TGCGCCAGCAGCTTCGCTCTCTCCGGAGGGGCTGGTGGAGGCTACACCTTC. Variable domain in full (rest from reference TRBV5-1 and TRBJ1-2): KAGVTQTPRYLIKTRGQQVTLSCSPISGHRSVSWYQQTPGQGLQFLFEYFSETQRNKGNFPGRFSGRQFSNSRSEMNVSTLELGDSALYLCASSFALSGGAGGGYTFGSGTRLTVV.

The chain combines TRBV27 with TRBJ2-7, with 8 bases fitting TRBD2. The CDR3 totals 18 residues. In germline, CDR1 is MNHEY, CDR2 SMNVEV (reference sequence). Unmatched junction bases numbered 12, after V lost 2 bases and J lost 0 bases. The CDR3 protein is CASSLVPRAGGSSYEQYF. The CDR3, as DNA: TGTGCCAGCAGTTTAGTCCCTCGGGCGGGGGGAAGCTCCTACGAGCAGTACTTC.

The chain carries TRBV5-1 and TRBJ1-5, with D unclear. Trimming left V 4 bases short and J 7 bases short, with 15 bases between. There are 14 residues in the CDR3. CDR1 SGHRS and CDR2 YFSETQ come from the germline V gene. CDR3 in amino acids: CASSPEVRGQPQHF. The DNA for the CDR3 is TGCGCCAGCAGCCCTGAAGTCCGTGGCCAGCCCCAGCATTTT. Together with reference TRBV5-1 and TRBJ1-5, the CDR3 gives the full variable domain: KAGVTQTPRYLIKTRGQQVTLSCSPISGHRSVSWYQQTPGQGLQFLFEYFSETQRNKGNFPGRFSGRQFSNSRSEMNVSTLELGDSALYLCASSPEVRGQPQHFGDGTRLSIL.

The chain links TRBV19 to TRBJ1-1, with D tentatively TRBD1 (6 bases). Trimming pared 1 base from V and 4 bases from J, leaving 16 bases between. The germline V gene has CDR1 LNHDA and CDR2 SQIVND (reference sequence). CDR3 length: 16 amino acids. This CDR3 is CASSIAGTSRTTEAFF. CDR3 nucleotides: TGTGCCAGTAGTATAGCCGGGACATCCCGAACCACTGAAGCTTTCTTT.

The chain has TRBV9 and TRBJ1-4; no clear D gene. CDR1 is SGDLS and CDR2 is YYNGEE in the germline V gene. Deletions cut 3 bases from V and 0 bases from J, with 12 bases between. This CDR3 is built from 16 residues. The CDR3 DNA is TGTGCCAGCAGCGGCTCCCCCCGCGCAACTAATGAAAAACTGTTTTTT. This gives the protein CASSGSPRATNEKLFF.

J is TRBJ1-5 and V is TRBV7-9; D perhaps matches TRBD1 (6 bases). With 1 base removed from V and 4 bases from J, the gap between germline ends came to 11 bases. This CDR3 has 15 amino acids. Germline CDR1 and CDR2: SEHNR and FQNEAQ (reference sequence). The CDR3 nucleotides are TGTGCCAGCAGCTTAGAGGGAGGGGGGAATCAGCCCCAGCATTTT. It translates to CASSLEGGGNQPQHF. Full variable domain (outside the CDR3, taken from reference TRBV7-9 and TRBJ1-5): DTGVSQNPRHKITKRGQNVTFRCDPISEHNRLYWYRQTLGQGPEFLTYFQNEAQLEKSRLLSDRFSAERPKGSFSTLEIQRTEQGDSAMYLCASSLEGGGNQPQHFGDGTRLSIL.

This rearrangement joins TRBV5-1 to TRBJ2-7, with D maybe TRBD2 (5 bases). The CDR3 totals 17 residues. CDR1 SGHRS and CDR2 YFSETQ come from the germline V gene. Trimming stripped 0 bases from V and 3 bases from J, with 19 bases between. The CDR3 bases are TGCGCCAGCAGCTTGGCCGGGTCTGGTAGCGCCTACTACGAGCAGTACTTC. This encodes CASSLAGSGSAYYEQYF.

The chain employs TRBV6-4 and TRBJ2-5; TRBD2 matches at 13 bases. V lost 3 bases to trimming and J lost 5 bases; unmatched junction nucleotides: 3. The CDR3 is 15 residues long. CDR1 and CDR2 from the germline V gene are MRHNA and SNTAGT. This CDR3 is CASSELAGGPETQYF. The CDR3 DNA sequence: TGTGCCAGCAGTGAACTAGCGGGGGGGCCGGAGACCCAGTACTTC.

V is TRBV12-5 and J is TRBJ1-3; no clear D gene. The CDR3 extends over 15 amino acids. The V and J ends lost 1 base and 7 bases respectively, with 14 bases between them. Germline CDR1 LGHNT, CDR2 FRNRAP. The CDR3 coding sequence is TGTGCTAGTGGTTTGGCGACTCAGTTTCGGAACACCATATATTTT. Its protein product is CASGLATQFRNTIYF.

The chain combines TRBV5-1 with TRBJ2-5; possibly TRBD1 for D (5 bases). The germline CDR1 and CDR2 sequences are SGHRS and YFSETQ. Trimming removed 2 bases from V and 12 bases from J, with 17 bases in between. This CDR3 contains 13 residues. CDR3 amino acids: CASSLGVASWKYF. CDR3 DNA: TGCGCCAGCAGCTTAGGGGTAGCAAGCTGGAAGTACTTC.